This TCR beta chain was found in a study of PD-1 blockade in classical Hodgkin lymphoma. This clone was recorded only once. Its specificity is not known. Time point meaning: cycle 4 day 1 (C4D1), after about 6 weeks of nivolumab. Every patient had relapsed following autologous stem cell transplantation, and cohorts differed in brentuximab vedotin exposure. Thawed PBMCs were the source of CD4+ T cells, purified by magnetic negative selection. Clones were read by immunoSEQ multiplex PCR, and TCRdb kept only the in-frame ones, dropping some. The sample contains approximately 18,000 clones, 65% to 80% of which appear only once. Whole-study findings and limits: It was CD4+ TCR diversity, not CD8+, that rose significantly by C4D1. At baseline, newly diagnosed patients reportedly showed less TCR diversity than healthy donors. Newly diagnosed patients and complete responders had comparable diversity at baseline.

The length of the CDR3 is 15 residues. With 0 bases removed from V and 2 bases from J, the gap between germline ends came to 10 bases. Germline-derived CDR1 and CDR2 are SGHDT and YYEEEE. The clonotype comes from a human donor with classical Hodgkin lymphoma. The sample here was CD4+ T cells from blood, taken before the fourth cycle of nivolumab. This rearrangement joins TRBV5-6 to TRBJ2-3; D unresolved. CDR3 in amino acids: CASSLGGLHTDTQYF. The CDR3 DNA reads as TGTGCCAGCAGCTTGGGTGGCCTGCACACAGATACGCAGTATTTT.